These T cell receptor beta chains were read from a single sample in a study of PD-1 blockade in classical Hodgkin lymphoma. Sequencing used immunoSEQ multiplex PCR; TCRdb keeps in-frame clones, though not all of them. This sample has about 92,000 clones, with 65% to 85% found just once. The sequences come from peripheral blood mononuclear cells (PBMCs), collected before the fourth cycle of nivolumab. These receptors originate from a human donor with classical Hodgkin lymphoma. CDR3s include the opening cysteine and the closing phenylalanine or tryptophan. The D gene is left open where the match is weak. Size is omitted from some rows. Given values are once, few, many or a class for expanded clones.

CDR3 length: 14; D gene: -; J gene: TRBJ2-7; V gene: TRBV5-1; clone size: -; CDR3 protein: CASSLRTSSYEQYF; CDR3 DNA: TGCGCCAGCAGTCTCCGAACTAGTTCCTACGAGCAGTACTTC
CDR3 length: 19; D gene: -; J gene: TRBJ1-5; V gene: TRBV15; clone size: -; CDR3 protein: CATSRLRELGPQDYQPQHF; CDR3 DNA: TGTGCCACCAGCAGACTTCGGGAACTGGGTCCGCAAGACTATCAGCCCCAGCATTTT
CDR3 length: 17; D gene: TRBD2; J gene: TRBJ2-1; V gene: TRBV25-1; clone size: -; CDR3 protein: CASSVPSGRGSYNEQFF; CDR3 DNA: TGTGCCAGCAGTGTTCCTAGCGGGAGAGGCTCCTACAATGAGCAGTTCTTC
CDR3 length: 15; D gene: TRBD2; J gene: TRBJ2-3; V gene: TRBV6-5; clone size: -; CDR3 protein: CASSYSGLGTDTQYF; CDR3 DNA: TGTGCCAGCAGTTACTCGGGACTAGGCACAGATACGCAGTATTTT
CDR3 length: 15; D gene: TRBD2; J gene: TRBJ2-3; V gene: TRBV6-4; clone size: -; CDR3 protein: CASSLLAGGTDTQYF; CDR3 DNA: TGTGCCAGCAGCCTACTAGCGGGAGGTACAGATACGCAGTATTTT
CDR3 length: 14; D gene: TRBD2; J gene: TRBJ2-1; V gene: TRBV30; clone size: -; CDR3 protein: CAWSDGLALNEQFF; CDR3 DNA: TGTGCCTGGAGCGATGGACTAGCCCTCAATGAGCAGTTCTTC
CDR3 length: 15; D gene: -; J gene: TRBJ1-3; V gene: TRBV4-3; clone size: -; CDR3 protein: CASSRDRSSGNTIYF; CDR3 DNA: TGCGCCAGCAGCCGTGACCGTAGCTCTGGAAACACCATATATTTT
CDR3 length: 18; D gene: TRBD1; J gene: TRBJ2-7; V gene: TRBV11-2; clone size: -; CDR3 protein: CASSPRAQGNWGTYEQYF; CDR3 DNA: TGTGCCAGCAGCCCAAGGGCACAGGGGAACTGGGGGACCTACGAGCAGTACTTC
CDR3 length: 11; D gene: -; J gene: TRBJ2-7; V gene: TRBV20-1; clone size: -; CDR3 protein: CSARRSYEQYF; CDR3 DNA: TGCAGTGCTAGAAGGTCTTACGAGCAGTACTTC
CDR3 length: 12; D gene: TRBD1; J gene: TRBJ2-7; V gene: TRBV6-1; clone size: -; CDR3 protein: CASSPGGYEQYF; CDR3 DNA: TGTGCCAGCAGCCCAGGGGGCTACGAGCAGTACTTC
CDR3 length: 16; D gene: -; J gene: TRBJ2-7; V gene: TRBV28; clone size: once; CDR3 protein: CASSKARSSERVKQYF; CDR3 DNA: TGTGCCAGCAGTAAAGCCCGAAGTAGCGAGCGGGTCAAGCAGTACTTC
CDR3 length: 14; D gene: -; J gene: TRBJ2-2; V gene: TRBV2; clone size: -; CDR3 protein: CASWTDANTGELFF; CDR3 DNA: TGTGCCAGCTGGACAGATGCGAACACCGGGGAGCTGTTTTTT
CDR3 length: 13; D gene: TRBD1; J gene: TRBJ1-5; V gene: TRBV2; clone size: -; CDR3 protein: CASGDSSNQPQHF; CDR3 DNA: TGTGCCAGCGGGGACAGTTCCAATCAGCCCCAGCATTTT
CDR3 length: 13; D gene: -; J gene: TRBJ2-7; V gene: TRBV5-4; clone size: -; CDR3 protein: CASSFVGAGEQYF; CDR3 DNA: TGTGCCAGCAGCTTTGTTGGGGCCGGCGAGCAGTACTTC